Sequencing of this T cell receptor (beta chain) was carried out in a study of T-cell memory formation after mild COVID-19. This clonotype was counted many times. Barcoded TCR alpha and TCR beta cDNA libraries with UMIs came from 5'RACE using constant-segment primers. MiXCR, applied by TCRdb to the 5' RACE reads, yields one record per CDR3 protein. The profile shows some 340,000 distinct CDR3 sequences, roughly 13% of them singletons. Specimen: PBMCs or a T cell subset sorted from them (not recorded which). The receptor was derived from a man aged 18 to 35 who had mild COVID-19 (a few samples of this study predate the infection). Cell type and time point are not known.

The CDR3: CASSLGGGLDTQYF. CDR3 DNA: TGTGCCAGCAGCTTAGGAGGGGGCTTAGATACGCAGTATTTT. The chain joins TRBV7-2 to TRBJ2-3, with 7 bases matching TRBD1. The V segment lost 1 base and the J segment 5 bases; nucleotides outside the gene matches: 3. The CDR3 loop spans 14 amino acids. The germline V gene has CDR1 SGHTA and CDR2 FQGNSA. Looking up the rest from reference TRBV7-2 and TRBJ2-3 gives the full variable domain: GAGVSQSPSNKVTEKGKDVELRCDPISGHTALYWYRQSLGQGLEFLIYFQGNSAPDKSGLPSDRFSAERTGGSVSTLTIQRTQQEDSAVYLCASSLGGGLDTQYFGPGTRLTVL.